This T cell receptor (beta chain) comes out of a study of somatic mutations in cytotoxic T cells in rheumatoid arthritis. On this clone itself: Its antigen is not known.

Findings of the study overall: A finding that went unadjusted for multiple comparisons was the slight underrepresentation of TRBV07 in rheumatoid arthritis patients. A single CD8+ clone exceeded 20% of CD8+ cells in 8 of 65 patients.

Produced via immunoSEQ multiplex PCR; TCRdb's table is partial and in-frame only. The sample includes nearly 20,000 clones, roughly nine tenths of them seen just once. Female donors made up 50% to 55% of the healthy controls, blood donors whose median age was 56 years (range about 20-80). The CD4+ and CD8+ fractions came from positive magnetic bead selection and were purity-checked by flow cytometry. From germline, CDR1 is MNHNS and CDR2 SASEGT. V lost 2 bases and J lost 2; bases outside the gene matches: 2. This CDR3 region has 15 residues. This receptor was taken from a man between 35 and 55 years old in good health. The sequencing input was CD8+ T cells sorted from blood. The chain employs TRBV6-1 and TRBJ1-3; TRBD1 matches at 8 bases. In nucleotides, the CDR3 is TGTGCCAGCAGTGAATTACAGGGGGCTGGAAACACCATATATTTT. It translates to CASSELQGAGNTIYF.